The 31 T cell receptor beta chains reported below all come from one sample, sequenced in a study of CXCR3-negative and CXCR3-positive naive CD8 T cells. UMI-labeled 5' RACE TRB cDNA libraries were prepared from the cells. Using the 5' RACE reads, TCRdb records one entry per CDR3 protein without DNA. Listed are roughly 8,000 distinct CDR3 sequences; 2% to 3% falls within the top ten. The sequenced material came from naive CXCR3- CD8+ T cells from blood. Subset here: CD45RO-CCR7+CD27+CD95- naive CD8+ T cells lacking CXCR3 (TNR3-). These receptors were collected from a human donor in good health. Some clones in this sample may be carry-over from other donors' samples.

This clonotype counts as medium-sized by frequency. The J gene is TRBJ2-7, the V gene TRBV5-1. Germline V CDR1 and CDR2: SGHRS, YFSETQ. CDR3 length equals 11 residues. The CDR3: CASSLLGEQYF. The whole variable domain, remainder taken from reference TRBV5-1 and TRBJ2-7, is KAGVTQTPRYLIKTRGQQVTLSCSPISGHRSVSWYQQTPGQGLQFLFEYFSETQRNKGNFPGRFSGRQFSNSRSEMNVSTLELGDSALYLCASSLLGEQYFGPGTRLTVT.

This clonotype is identified as medium-sized from frequency. CDR3 amino acids: CASSPGAGSSYEQYF. J is TRBJ2-7 and V is TRBV14; TCRdb's D call, TRBD1, is unchecked because there is no DNA. This CDR3 contains 15 residues. CDR1 SGHDN and CDR2 FVKESK come from the germline V gene.

The chain couples TRBV7-9 to TRBJ1-5. This CDR3 spans 14 amino acids. Germline CDR1 reads SEHNR; CDR2 reads FQNEAQ (reference sequence). CDR3 in amino acids: CASSRDGFNQPQHF.

This clonotype registers medium-sized by frequency. This chain connects TRBV12-3 or TRBV12-4 to TRBJ2-1; as DNA is missing, the TRBD2 call by TCRdb cannot be tested. This CDR3 is built from 16 residues. Here the CDR3 reads CASSPSMASGLNEQFF.

The genes are TRBV4-3 and TRBJ1-2; the TRBD1 assignment by TCRdb is unverifiable without DNA. Germline loops: CDR1 LGHNA, CDR2 YSLEER. The length of the CDR3 is 18 residues. The CDR3 is CASSQDPRQEGDLYGYTF.

This clonotype is called medium-sized based on its frequency. The chain couples TRBV3-1 to TRBJ2-7; TCRdb's assignment of TRBD1 cannot be checked, as there is no DNA. The CDR3 runs 14 residues. Germline V gene data show CDR1 as LGHDT and CDR2 as YNNKEL (reference sequence). This CDR3 reads CASSQGDEGSEQYF.

Judged by frequency, this clonotype is medium-sized (0.01 to 0.1%). The chain carries TRBV20-1 and TRBJ2-7; the D call of TRBD2 rests on TCRdb alone, since no DNA is present to check it. CDR1 is DFQATT, CDR2 SNEGSKA, per germline (reference sequence). This CDR3 is 17 amino acids long. The CDR3 spells CSARGGLAVLISYEQYF.

This clonotype is classed as medium-sized (0.01 to 0.1%) by frequency. This chain uses TRBV29-1 with TRBJ2-1. This CDR3 is 14 amino acids long. CDR1 and CDR2 from the germline V gene are SQVTM and ANQGSEA. CDR3 in amino acids: CSVVALGTYNEQFF.

V and J are TRBV11-3 and TRBJ2-3; TCRdb's D gene call, TRBD2, goes unchecked for lack of DNA. The CDR3 is made up of 17 amino acids. CDR1 SGHNT and CDR2 YENEEA come from the germline V gene. The CDR3: CASSRIKLAASTDTQYF.

This chain joins TRBV27 and TRBJ1-5; TCRdb's D gene call, TRBD1, goes unchecked for lack of DNA. The CDR3 has 15 amino acids. Germline V lookup: CDR1 MNHEY, CDR2 SMNVEV (reference sequence). CDR3 sequence reads: CASSLTDRKNQPQHF.

This clonotype registers medium-sized by frequency. The chain recombines TRBV2 with TRBJ2-1; TCRdb's assignment of TRBD1 cannot be checked, as there is no DNA. Germline CDR1 SNHLY, CDR2 FYNNEI. The CDR3 consists of 13 residues. This CDR3 reads CASTPTANNEQFF. The full variable domain, completed using reference TRBV2 and TRBJ2-1, is EPEVTQTPSHQVTQMGQEVILRCVPISNHLYFYWYRQILGQKVEFLVSFYNNEISEKSEIFDDQFSVERPDGSNFTLKIRSTKLEDSAMYFCASTPTANNEQFFGPGTRLTVL.

The chain is built from TRBV5-4 and TRBJ1-2; TCRdb indicates TRBD1, and absent DNA this call remains unverified. CDR3 length: 16 residues. Germline V CDR1 and CDR2: SGHNT, YYREEE (reference sequence). CDR3 amino acids: CASRSPGAPPHYGYTF.

The rearrangement joins TRBV11-3 to TRBJ1-1; without DNA, the TCRdb call of TRBD1 cannot be checked. There are 13 residues in the CDR3. CDR1 SGHNT and CDR2 YENEEA come from the germline V gene. This chain's CDR3 is CASSLGVATEAFF.

V gene TRBV12-3 or TRBV12-4 combines with J gene TRBJ2-1; TCRdb returns TRBD1, unconfirmable since there is no DNA. CDR3 size: 15 residues. CDR3 residues: CASSLLYRGSNEQFF.

This clonotype is medium-sized (0.01 to 0.1%) by frequency. The genes are TRBV29-1 and TRBJ2-2; TCRdb names TRBD1, which stays unverified in the absence of DNA. Germline CDR1 and CDR2: SQVTM and ANQGSEA. CDR3 length: 13 residues. The CDR3: CSARGADTGELFF.

This clonotype is identified as medium-sized from frequency. The chain employs TRBV20-1 and TRBJ2-1; with no DNA, the TCRdb D assignment of TRBD2 cannot be verified. The CDR3 is 17 amino acids. Germline CDR1 DFQATT, CDR2 SNEGSKA (reference sequence). CDR3 sequence reads: CSAKGLAGESVYNEQFF.

The CDR3 sequence is CASSLGSGNTEAFF. This chain connects TRBV13 to TRBJ1-1. Germline V gives CDR1 PRHDT, CDR2 FYEKMQ (reference sequence). CDR3 length equals 14 residues.

The chain couples TRBV5-4 to TRBJ2-1; TCRdb picks TRBD2, but there is no DNA to check that call. This CDR3 contains 17 residues. Germline V lookup: CDR1 SGHNT, CDR2 YYREEE (reference sequence). The CDR3 protein is CASSLRPSGSAYNEQFF.

This clonotype is identified as medium-sized (0.01 to 0.1%) from frequency. The rearrangement joins TRBV12-3 or TRBV12-4 to TRBJ2-1; the D call from TCRdb, TRBD2, cannot be confirmed without DNA. This CDR3 has 13 amino acids. This CDR3 is CASSPGLSDEQFF.

This clonotype registers medium-sized by frequency. The chain uses TRBV12-3 or TRBV12-4 and TRBJ2-2; TCRdb reports TRBD1, a call that lacks DNA to check it against. The CDR3 totals 15 residues. The CDR3 here is CASSLDRVVTGELFF.

The chain links TRBV29-1 to TRBJ2-1; TCRdb indicates TRBD2, and absent DNA this call remains unverified. This CDR3 comprises 14 residues. Germline V gene sequence: CDR1 SQVTM, CDR2 ANQGSEA. CDR3 sequence reads: CSAAWREAYNEQFF.

V and J are TRBV18 and TRBJ2-2; no DNA is available, so the TRBD1 call from TCRdb remains unchecked. Germline V gene sequence: CDR1 KGHSH, CDR2 LQKENI. This CDR3 has 16 amino acids. The CDR3 is CASSPWDSLNTGELFF.

The chain couples TRBV4-1 to TRBJ2-2. CDR3 size: 14 residues. Germline V gene lookup returns CDR1 MGHRA and CDR2 YSYEKL. This chain's CDR3 is CASSQVTTVGELFF.

This clonotype is deemed medium-sized by its frequency. This chain uses TRBV27 with TRBJ2-3; TCRdb's assignment of TRBD1 cannot be checked, as there is no DNA. This CDR3 is built from 14 residues. Germline V lookup: CDR1 MNHEY, CDR2 SMNVEV (reference sequence). The CDR3 here is CASSSGQSTDTQYF.

This clonotype is identified as medium-sized (0.01 to 0.1%) from frequency. The chain combines TRBV20-1 with TRBJ2-5; TCRdb names TRBD2, which stays unverified in the absence of DNA. The CDR3 has 13 amino acids. Germline V lookup: CDR1 DFQATT, CDR2 SNEGSKA (reference sequence). This CDR3 reads CSARDQAGETQYF.

This chain links TRBV11-3 with TRBJ1-1; TCRdb names TRBD1, which stays unverified in the absence of DNA. The CDR3 has 16 residues. Looked up from germline, CDR1 is SGHNT and CDR2 is YENEEA. This chain's CDR3 is CASSTRLDRGNTEAFF.

This clonotype ranks as medium-sized in terms of frequency. The chain joins TRBV29-1 to TRBJ2-1; TCRdb selects TRBD1, and the lack of DNA leaves this call unchecked. CDR3 length: 15 amino acids. Per germline, CDR1 SQVTM and CDR2 ANQGSEA. CDR3 amino acids: CSVDPAGGFIDEQFF.

This sequence joins TRBV2 and TRBJ2-3; lacking DNA, the TRBD2 call made by TCRdb goes unchecked. The CDR3 spans 12 residues. The V gene's germline CDR1 is SNHLY and CDR2 FYNNEI. The CDR3 sequence: CASSVLAGPRYF.

Frequency places this clonotype as medium-sized (0.01 to 0.1%). The chain's CDR3 is CSANDGEVNTGELFF. The chain has TRBV29-1 and TRBJ2-2; no DNA is available, so the TRBD2 call from TCRdb remains unchecked. The germline CDR1 and CDR2 sequences are SQVTM and ANQGSEA. The CDR3 loop spans 15 amino acids.

According to its frequency, this clonotype is medium-sized. The rearrangement uses TRBV29-1 and TRBJ1-1; lacking DNA, the TRBD1 call made by TCRdb goes unchecked. CDR3 length: 12 amino acids. The germline CDR1 and CDR2 sequences are SQVTM and ANQGSEA. This chain's CDR3 is CSAAAGLTEAFF. The full variable domain, rest sourced from reference TRBV29-1 and TRBJ1-1, is SAVISQKPSRDICQRGTSLTIQCQVDSQVTMMFWYRQQPGQSLTLIATANQGSEATYESGFVIDKFPISRPNLTFSTLTVSNMSPEDSSIYLCSAAAGLTEAFFGQGTRLTVV.

The rearrangement uses TRBV20-1 and TRBJ2-5; TCRdb's assignment of TRBD1 cannot be checked, as there is no DNA. Germline CDR1 DFQATT, CDR2 SNEGSKA (reference sequence). The CDR3 has 16 amino acids. The chain's CDR3 is CSASPGDHVGLETQYF.